Included here is one TCR beta chain sequence, with context. The record originates from a study of blood T cell repertoires in COVID-19. Original methodology: Using reference gene primer amplification, nucleated cell counts were estimated. The protocol was immunoSEQ multiplex PCR, while the TCRdb copy is restricted to in-frame clones and leaves out a portion. V, J and clone size were drawn from that table, and D and trimming were deduced from the DNA. The sample holds 150,000 to 200,000 clones, over 70% seen once. This clonotype was sampled from a man in his fifties who had recovered from COVID-19. Input material: PBMCs or T cells enriched from blood (not recorded which).

The CDR3 DNA reads TGTGCCAGCAGCCCCGAGGGTGCGCGTGCTGGTGATTCACCCCTCCACTTT. Protein sequence: CASSPEGARAGDSPLHF. The chain combines TRBV7-3 with TRBJ1-6; D gene unclear. Germline lookup yields CDR1 SGHTA and CDR2 FQGTGA. With 5 bases removed from V and 8 bases from J, the gap between germline ends came to 22 bases. The CDR3 covers 17 residues.